This T cell receptor beta chain came from a study of T-cell reconstitution after alpha-beta-depleted transplantation in children. General study findings and limits: Some patients showed high day-60 TCRbeta diversity, which derived from surviving recipient T cells and thymic progenitors. At around two months after transplant, the alpha-beta T cells were reportedly derived from several hundred expanded clones that came from non-depleted graft cells. Newly generated T cells supplied most T-cell counts and diversity one year post-transplant.

As for this clonotype: What it binds is not known.

This sample's TCRbeta library carried unique molecular identifier barcodes. TCRdb ran MiXCR on the PCR reads and lists one entry per CDR3 protein. The table has fewer than 700,000 distinct CDR3 sequences, 10% to 15% seen once; the top ten hold roughly 2.3%. This receptor was taken from a male patient younger than 18 who had a stem cell transplant for acute myeloid leukemia, so the T cells may come from the graft donor. Specimen: PBMCs, mostly from graft donor cells, collected 360 days after TCRalphabeta/CD19-depleted stem cell transplant.

This chain's CDR3 is CASSLSLNEQFF. Written as DNA, the CDR3 is TGTGCCAGCAGCTTAAGCCTCAATGAGCAGTTCTTC. V gene TRBV7-2 combines with J gene TRBJ2-1; D uncertain. With 2 bases removed from V and 6 bases from J, the gap between germline ends came to 5 bases. Per germline, CDR1 SGHTA and CDR2 FQGNSA. This CDR3 is built from 12 residues.